Each of the 17 T cell receptor beta chains below was sequenced from the same sample in a study of T cell responses to AZD1222 COVID-19 vaccine. Sequencing used immunoSEQ multiplex PCR; TCRdb keeps in-frame clones, though not all of them. In the table there are roughly 130,000 clones, over 75% of which are singletons. The sample here was peripheral blood, taken on day 0 of AZD1222 vaccination. These receptors originate from an adult in good health.

This clone was recorded a few times. J is TRBJ1-2 and V is TRBV7-9; D remains unclear. The CDR3 runs 13 residues. The V end was cut by 8 bases, the J end by 8 bases, with 18 bases between. Germline CDR1 SEHNR, CDR2 FQNEAQ (reference sequence). The CDR3 here is CASHRRGLGGYTF. The CDR3 coding sequence is TGTGCCAGCCACCGACGAGGGTTAGGAGGCTACACCTTC. Looking up the rest from reference TRBV7-9 and TRBJ1-2 gives the full variable domain: DTGVSQNPRHKITKRGQNVTFRCDPISEHNRLYWYRQTLGQGPEFLTYFQNEAQLEKSRLLSDRFSAERPKGSFSTLEIQRTEQGDSAMYLCASHRRGLGGYTFGSGTRLTVV.

The V gene is TRBV6-6, the J gene TRBJ2-1; 8 bases fit TRBD1. Germline CDR1 MNHNY, CDR2 SVGAGI (reference sequence). Trimming cost V 3 bases and J 8 bases; bases outside gene matches: 12. This CDR3 spans 16 amino acids. CDR3 in amino acids: CASSYSQGAYRDEQFF. The CDR3 DNA sequence: TGTGCCAGCAGTTATTCGCAGGGGGCGTATAGAGATGAGCAGTTCTTC.

The CDR3 loop reads CASSYPVSAGRFEQFF. The CDR3 DNA is TGTGCCAGCAGTTACCCGGTTTCCGCGGGACGGTTTGAGCAGTTCTTC. The chain is built from TRBV6-2 or TRBV6-3 and TRBJ2-1; D may be TRBD2 (6 bases). V lost 2 bases and J lost 9, with 20 bases in between. Germline-derived CDR1 and CDR2 are MNHEY and SVGEGT. The CDR3 totals 16 residues.

The chain recombines TRBV6-5 with TRBJ2-7; 8 bases agree with TRBD2. With V trimmed by 10 bases and J by 3 bases, 8 bases remained unmatched. CDR1 is MNHEY, CDR2 SVGAGI, per germline. CDR3 length: 13 amino acids. The CDR3 loop is CATTRSGSYEQYF. The CDR3 bases are TGTGCCACCACCCGGAGCGGGAGCTACGAGCAGTACTTC.

The chain uses TRBV10-3 and TRBJ2-7; 8 positions agree with TRBD2. Germline V gene sequence: CDR1 ENHRY, CDR2 SYGVKD. CDR3 size: 13 residues. After removal of 6 bases from V and 2 bases from J, the junction contained 3 bases not matched to a gene. CDR3 sequence (DNA): TGTGCCATCAGGCCGGGAGGGACCTACGAGCAGTACTTC. This encodes CAIRPGGTYEQYF.

This rearrangement joins TRBV3-1 (or the pseudogene TRBV3-2) to TRBJ1-1; D is perhaps TRBD1 (6 bases). V was pared by 7 bases and J by 1 base, with 13 bases between. CDR3 size: 14 residues. Germline V gene data show CDR1 as LGHDT and CDR2 as YNNKEL (reference sequence). The CDR3 DNA is TGTGCCAGCAAAAACGCGGGACAGAACACTGAAGCTTTCTTT. Its protein is CASKNAGQNTEAFF.

The chain couples TRBV18 to TRBJ2-7, with 12 positions matching TRBD2. Trimming cost V 5 bases and J 5 bases; bases outside gene matches: 7. Germline CDR1 KGHSH, CDR2 LQKENI. CDR3 size: 15 residues. In DNA, the CDR3 is TGTGCCAGCTCAAGGGCGGCTAGCGGGAGGGACGAGCAGTACTTC. This codes for CASSRAASGRDEQYF.

This chain joins TRBV5-4 and TRBJ1-1; D unclear. The CDR3 is made up of 13 amino acids. Germline V gives CDR1 SGHNT, CDR2 YYREEE (reference sequence). The germline V and J ends were trimmed by 0 bases and 8 bases, with 11 bases remaining between them. This CDR3 reads CASSLGRLAEAFF. The CDR3 coding sequence is TGTGCCAGCAGCTTGGGCAGGCTTGCCGAAGCTTTCTTT.

The chain has TRBV5-4 and TRBJ2-7, with 10 bases matching TRBD2. The V segment lost 0 bases and the J segment 4 bases; nucleotides outside the gene matches: 4. Germline V gene sequence: CDR1 SGHNT, CDR2 YYREEE (reference sequence). The CDR3 consists of 15 residues. Here the CDR3 reads CASSLGLAGSYEQYF. The CDR3 DNA sequence: TGTGCCAGCAGCTTGGGACTAGCGGGCTCATACGAGCAGTACTTC.

The chain links TRBV13 to TRBJ2-1; TRBD1 matches at 9 bases. V trimming: 3 bases; J trimming: 8 bases; junction bases outside the gene matches: 8. CDR3 size: 15 residues. Per the germline V gene, CDR1 is PRHDT and CDR2 is FYEKMQ (reference sequence). Here the CDR3 reads CASSLGQGNYDEQFF. CDR3 in DNA: TGTGCCAGCAGCTTGGGACAGGGCAATTATGATGAGCAGTTCTTC.

The chain employs TRBV10-1 and TRBJ2-1, with TRBD1 as a possible D gene (5 bases). The CDR3 runs to 12 residues. V lost 4 bases and J lost 15, with 16 bases in between. Germline-derived CDR1 and CDR2 are WNHNN and SYGVQD (reference sequence). The DNA for the CDR3 is TGCGCCAGCAGTGTCGACAGTTCCCAAAGGTTCTTC. It encodes CASSVDSSQRFF.

The chain carries TRBV15 and TRBJ1-1; possible D gene TRBD1, 5 bases. This CDR3 contains 14 residues. Trimming left V 4 bases short and J 4 bases short, with 13 bases between. The germline CDR1 and CDR2 sequences are LNHNV and YYDKDF (reference sequence). The CDR3: CATSIVRAGTEAFF. CDR3 in DNA: TGTGCCACCAGCATTGTCAGGGCGGGCACTGAAGCTTTCTTT.

This chain's CDR3 is CASSPNSGQGAGNTIYF. DNA for the CDR3: TGTGCCAGCAGCCCCAATTCAGGACAGGGTGCTGGAAACACCATATATTTT. This chain connects TRBV7-8 to TRBJ1-3; 8 bases match TRBD1. The length of the CDR3 is 17 residues. The V gene's germline CDR1 is SGHVS and CDR2 FQNEAQ. Trimming cost V 5 bases and J 2 bases; bases outside gene matches: 11.

The rearrangement joins TRBV7-2 to TRBJ1-3; weak D call: TRBD1 (6 bases). The CDR3 sequence is 15 residues long. V was pared by 5 bases and J by 2 bases, with 13 bases between. Germline assignment: CDR1 SGHTA and CDR2 FQGNSA. DNA for the CDR3: TGTGCCAGCAGCCCTCAACAGGGAACTGGAAACACCATATATTTT. Translating gives CASSPQQGTGNTIYF.

The chain employs TRBV19 and TRBJ1-5; D is ambiguous. Trimming took 5 bases from V and 6 from J, leaving 8 bases between them. The CDR3 length is 12 residues. Germline-derived CDR1 and CDR2 are LNHDA and SQIVND (reference sequence). The CDR3 nucleotides are TGTGCCAGTAGTTGGAGTACTCAGCCCCAGCATTTT. Residues: CASSWSTQPQHF.

J is TRBJ1-1 and V is TRBV7-8; 10 bases fit TRBD1. This CDR3 spans 15 amino acids. V was pared by 5 bases and J by 4 bases, with 7 bases of the junction left unmatched. Looked up from germline, CDR1 is SGHVS and CDR2 is FQNEAQ. CDR3 nucleotides: TGTGCCAGCAGCACCCGACAGGGGGCCTTCACTGAAGCTTTCTTT. It is translated as CASSTRQGAFTEAFF.

V and J are TRBV5-4 and TRBJ1-2; D unclear. This CDR3 has 15 residues. Per the germline V gene, CDR1 is SGHNT and CDR2 is YYREEE (reference sequence). The V end was cut by 4 bases, the J end by 5 bases, with 18 bases between. CDR3 in DNA: TGTGCCAGCAGCATACAGACCGGGGTGGGGTATGGCTACACCTTC. Protein sequence: CASSIQTGVGYGYTF.